Below, 23 T cell receptor beta chains from the same sample are listed, as sequenced in a study of blood T cells in healthy people across ages. Primed by a sample-barcoded 5' primer and a J-beta primer mix, a second PCR proceeded for 7 to 11 cycles. A single record per CDR3 protein comes from TCRdb applying MiXCR to the 5' RACE reads. The profile shows about 750,000 distinct CDR3 sequences, approximately 55% of them singletons. Sequencing input: blood. The receptors come from a man of 80 years or more in good health.

CDR3 bases: TGTGCCAGCAGCCGCGCCGCCTCCTACAATGAGCAGTTCTTC. Translating gives CASSRAASYNEQFF. The rearrangement joins TRBV5-5 to TRBJ2-1; D is undetermined. Germline V gene data show CDR1 as SGHKS and CDR2 as YYEKEE (reference sequence). The CDR3 has 14 residues. The germline V and J ends were trimmed by 4 bases and 0 bases, with 8 bases remaining between them.

The V and J genes are TRBV29-1 and TRBJ2-1; D possibly matches TRBD1 or TRBD2 (5 bases each). Matching the DNA end better, TRBJ2-7 makes the J call doubtful. The CDR3 is 14 residues long. The V gene's germline CDR1 is SQVTM and CDR2 ANQGSEA. The CDR3 protein is CSVTGRLSYNEQYF. The CDR3 nucleotides read TGCAGCGTTACGGGACGCCTCTCCTACAATGAGCAGTACTTC.

This clonotype was detected only a few times. This chain links TRBV18 with TRBJ2-5; TRBD1 aligns across 7 bases. The DNA end is a closer match to TRBJ2-7, so the J assignment may be wrong. CDR1 and CDR2 (germline): KGHSH, LQKENI. The CDR3 extends over 13 amino acids. The CDR3 reads CASRKTGIYEQYF. The CDR3 DNA is TGTGCCAGCCGAAAGACAGGGATCTACGAGCAGTACTTC.

The chain uses TRBV15 and TRBJ2-3; a weak D match, TRBD2 (6 bases). CDR1 and CDR2 (germline): LNHNV, YYDKDF (reference sequence). The CDR3 consists of 15 residues. The ends were cut back, 6 bases at V and 4 bases at J, with 17 bases in the middle. DNA for the CDR3: TGTGCCACCAGAAAGTCCCCGGGAGACCCAGATACGCAGTATTTT. Translation gives CATRKSPGDPDTQYF. Full variable domain (missing parts from reference TRBV15 and TRBJ2-3): DAMVIQNPRYQVTQFGKPVTLSCSQTLNHNVMYWYQQKSSQAPKLLFHYYDKDFNNEADTPDNFQSRRPNTSFCFLDIRSPGLGDTAMYLCATRKSPGDPDTQYFGPGTRLTVL.

The chain has TRBV12-3 or TRBV12-4 and TRBJ1-2; D gene unclear. The ends were cut back, 6 bases at V and 2 bases at J, with 7 bases in the middle. The CDR3 is 12 residues long. Here the CDR3 reads CASRASNYGYTF. In nucleotides, the CDR3 is TGTGCCAGCAGGGCCTCCAACTATGGCTACACCTTC.

A word on this clonotype: At one boundary the junction diverges from the germline segment, which might be a read error. The chain is built from TRBV7-2 and TRBJ2-1; TRBD1 is a possible D gene (6 bases). The CDR3 extends over 15 amino acids. CDR1 and CDR2 (germline): SGHTA, FQGNSA. CDR3 sequence (DNA): TGTGCCGGCAGCTTAGTACAGGGTCCTAACAATGAACAGTTCTTC. Translating it yields CAGSLVQGPNNEQFF.

With respect to this clonotype: Given the absence of the conserved phenylalanine or tryptophan at the CDR3 end, a read error is likely. Because the CDR3's place on the DNA is in doubt, the DNA is left out and the CDR3 is given as listed by TCRdb. This rearrangement joins TRBV21-1 to TRBJ2-5; the table's D gene call, TRBD1, was not cross checked with the DNA. TRBV21-1 has pseudogene status. The CDR3 contains 15 residues when both ends are counted. The CDR3 reads CASSNPGTGTYEQYL.

The rearrangement joins TRBV30 to TRBJ1-1; D uncertain. Trimming shortened V by 0 bases and J by 1 base, and 6 bases separated the two germline ends. This CDR3 region has 13 residues. Per the germline V gene, CDR1 is GTSNPN and CDR2 is SVGIG (reference sequence). The CDR3 region is CAWSVAGNTEAFF. Here the CDR3 DNA reads TGTGCCTGGAGTGTGGCTGGGAACACTGAAGCTTTCTTT.

This clonotype was counted a few times. The CDR3 loop reads CASSVDPGQIINYGYTF. Written as DNA, the CDR3 is TGTGCCAGCAGCGTAGACCCCGGACAGATTATTAACTATGGCTACACCTTC. The J gene is TRBJ1-2, the V gene TRBV9, with a tentative D call TRBD1 (6 bases). V was shortened by 0 bases and J by 1 base, with 16 bases between the two germline ends. The CDR3 is made up of 17 amino acids. The germline V gene encodes CDR1 SGDLS and CDR2 YYNGEE.

This clonotype has only a few counts. V usage is TRBV18 and J usage is TRBJ1-2, with 9 bases matching TRBD1. J lost 4 bases, V lost 3 bases, and 6 bases had no gene match. Germline V gives CDR1 KGHSH, CDR2 LQKENI. The CDR3 sequence is 15 residues long. The CDR3 sequence: CASSPTGGEGYGYTF. The CDR3 region has the DNA TGTGCCAGCTCACCTACAGGGGGCGAAGGCTATGGCTACACCTTC. Filled out from reference TRBV18 and TRBJ1-2, the complete variable domain reads NAGVMQNPRHLVRRRGQEARLRCSPMKGHSHVYWYRQLPEEGLKFMVYLQKENIIDESGMPKERFSAEFPKEGPSILRIQQVVRGDSAAYFCASSPTGGEGYGYTFGSGTRLTVV.

This clonotype has a handful of counts. The chain carries TRBV20-1 and TRBJ1-2; TRBD1 matches 7 bases. Germline CDR1 DFQATT, CDR2 SNEGSKA (reference sequence). Germline trimming cut 6 bases from V and 4 bases from J; bases unmatched to any gene: 8. The CDR3 has 13 residues. The CDR3 sequence is CSAFQGVSYGYTF. The CDR3 nucleotides are TGCAGTGCCTTCCAGGGGGTTAGCTATGGCTACACCTTC.

The J gene is TRBJ1-1, the V gene TRBV6-1, with 7 bases that match TRBD1. This CDR3 has 14 residues. Germline V gives CDR1 MNHNS, CDR2 SASEGT. V lost 2 bases, J lost 4 bases, and 4 bases stayed unmatched. CDR3 region: CASSELQGLTEAFF. DNA of the CDR3: TGTGCCAGCAGTGAATTACAGGGGCTCACTGAAGCTTTCTTT.

The chain is built from TRBV18 and TRBJ1-1; D is ambiguous. V was shortened by 5 bases and J by 5 bases, with 15 bases between the two germline ends. Per the germline V gene, CDR1 is KGHSH and CDR2 is LQKENI. This CDR3 has 14 residues. CDR3 nucleotide sequence: TGTGCCAGCTCATCAAACCCCGGAGCGACTGAAGCTTTCTTT. The encoded protein is CASSSNPGATEAFF.

This clonotype turned up a few times. This rearrangement joins TRBV29-1 to TRBJ1-2; TRBD1 is a possible D gene (6 bases). The CDR3 runs to 13 residues. Per the germline V gene, CDR1 is SQVTM and CDR2 is ANQGSEA. The V and J ends lost 6 bases and 4 bases respectively, with 15 bases between them. This CDR3 is CSVATGNGYGYTF. In DNA form, the CDR3 reads TGCAGCGTAGCTACAGGGAATGGCTATGGCTACACCTTC.

The V and J genes are TRBV2 and TRBJ1-1; D gene ambiguous. Germline CDR1 SNHLY, CDR2 FYNNEI. V was clipped by 6 bases and J by 1 base, with 12 bases between them. The length of the CDR3 is 14 residues. The CDR3: CASSRPLGNTEAFF. DNA of the CDR3: TGTGCCAGCAGCCGACCCCTTGGGAACACTGAAGCTTTCTTT.

The gene calls are TRBV20-1 and TRBJ1-1; no clear D. Germline-derived CDR1 and CDR2 are DFQATT and SNEGSKA (reference sequence). This CDR3 contains 14 residues. V lost 3 bases and J 4 bases, leaving 15 bases between the germline ends. The CDR3 DNA follows: TGCAGTGCTAGGTACCAGACGAGGCTCACTGAAGCTTTCTTT. Its protein product is CSARYQTRLTEAFF.

V is TRBV7-6 and J is TRBJ2-3; TRBD1 agrees at 7 bases. Germline-derived CDR1 and CDR2 are SGHVS and FNYEAQ. J was trimmed by 14 bases and V by 5 bases; bases with no gene match: 19. The length of the CDR3 is 15 residues. For the CDR3, the DNA is TGTGCCAGCAGCCCGGAGGCGGACAGGACCGGATACGCGTATTTT. It encodes CASSPEADRTGYAYF.

The genes are TRBV5-5 and TRBJ2-7; D is possibly TRBD1 (6 bases). The V end lost 6 bases, the J end lost 2 bases, and 15 bases lay between the germline ends. The CDR3 consists of 14 residues. Germline V lookup: CDR1 SGHKS, CDR2 YYEKEE (reference sequence). The CDR3 protein is CASTVTGLPYEQYF. In nucleotides, the CDR3 is TGTGCCAGCACGGTTACAGGGTTACCCTACGAGCAGTACTTC.

The chain links TRBV2 to TRBJ2-7; D remains ambiguous. Germline CDR1 reads SNHLY; CDR2 reads FYNNEI. CDR3 length: 12 residues. V gave up 7 bases and J gave up 7 bases, with 14 bases separating them. The CDR3 coding sequence is TGTGCCAGCATCCCCGTGGGGTCTGAGCAGTACTTC. Residues: CASIPVGSEQYF.

This chain joins TRBV2 and TRBJ2-3; D gene ambiguous. The CDR3 is made up of 14 amino acids. Between the trimmed V and J ends, which lost 4 bases and 14 bases, there was a span of 22 bases. CDR1 and CDR2 (germline): SNHLY, FYNNEI. CDR3 residues: CASSVASQHRYAYF. CDR3 DNA: TGTGCCAGCAGTGTGGCGAGCCAGCACAGATACGCGTATTTT.

The chain employs TRBV11-2 and TRBJ1-6, with 12 nucleotides matching TRBD1. CDR3 length: 16 residues. Germline V gene sequence: CDR1 SGHAT, CDR2 FQNNGV. The J segment lost 6 bases and the V segment lost 5 bases, leaving 5 bases of the junction unmatched. Here the CDR3 reads CASSKRDRGPNSPLHF. Here the CDR3 DNA reads TGTGCCAGCAGCAAACGGGACAGGGGGCCTAATTCACCCCTCCACTTT.

This clonotype was seen more than once but under ten times. The chain joins TRBV29-1 to TRBJ1-2; tentative D call: TRBD1 (5 bases). The CDR3 length is 11 residues. Trimming left V 8 bases short and J 3 bases short, with 10 bases between. In germline, CDR1 is SQVTM, CDR2 ANQGSEA. CDR3: CSIGTDYGYTF. For the CDR3, the DNA is TGCAGCATCGGGACCGACTATGGCTACACCTTC. Full variable domain (remainder filled in from reference TRBV29-1 and TRBJ1-2): SAVISQKPSRDICQRGTSLTIQCQVDSQVTMMFWYRQQPGQSLTLIATANQGSEATYESGFVIDKFPISRPNLTFSTLTVSNMSPEDSSIYLCSIGTDYGYTFGSGTRLTVV.

The chain joins TRBV20-1 to TRBJ1-5; 10 positions match TRBD1. CDR3 length equals 16 residues. Germline loops: CDR1 DFQATT, CDR2 SNEGSKA (reference sequence). V lost 1 base and J lost 3; bases outside the gene matches: 6. The CDR3: CSARAPGQGFNQPQHF. CDR3 in DNA: TGCAGTGCTAGAGCCCCGGGACAGGGGTTCAATCAGCCCCAGCATTTT.